This T cell receptor beta chain came from a study of cytomegalovirus exposure and HLA in healthy donors. Points from the study as a whole: As a later analysis showed, a missense DCLRE1C variant was linked to trimming of TCR beta V- and J-genes.

The donors were healthy bone marrow donors. V shed 6 bases and J 5 bases; nucleotides not matched to a gene: 10. The CDR3 has 16 residues. Germline CDR1 reads KGHSH; CDR2 reads LQKENI. Remarks on this clone: Its cognate antigen is unknown.

Researchers ran the PCR with 60 Vbeta and 13 Jbeta primers. Only in-frame clones appear in the TCRdb table, and some are missing; sequencing was by immunoSEQ multiplex PCR. Among some 190,000 clones, under 85% were seen once, and the ten largest hold less than 2%. This chain uses TRBV18 with TRBJ2-1, with 10 bases identical to TRBD1. Sequencing input: PBMCs. The sequence derives from a woman aged 18-35 years in good health and CMV-seronegative. The CDR3 coding sequence is TGTGCCAGCTCCATGACCGGGACAGGGGTGAACAATGAGCAGTTCTTC. Its protein product is CASSMTGTGVNNEQFF.